The 8 T cell receptor beta chains reported below all come from one sample, sequenced in a study of cytomegalovirus exposure and HLA in healthy donors. The PCR was carried out with 60 Vbeta primers and 13 Jbeta primers. The protocol was immunoSEQ multiplex PCR, while the TCRdb copy is restricted to in-frame clones and leaves out a portion. In the table there are approximately 150,000 clones, approximately 84% of which are singletons. The sample taken for sequencing was PBMCs. The receptors derive from an older woman in good health and CMV-seropositive.

V is TRBV15 and J is TRBJ2-5, with D hard to call. The V gene lost 1 base and the J gene lost 1 base, with 10 bases spanning the gap. CDR3 length equals 15 residues. The germline V gene has CDR1 LNHNV and CDR2 YYDKDF (reference sequence). For the CDR3, the DNA is TGTGCCACCAGCAGAGTTGCGGCAGTCCAAGAGACCCAGTACTTC. As protein: CATSRVAAVQETQYF.

V usage is TRBV18 and J usage is TRBJ2-7, with TRBD1 as a possible D gene (9 bases). Germline values: CDR1 KGHSH, CDR2 LQKENI. The length of the CDR3 is 14 residues. Trimming took 6 bases from V and 7 from J, leaving 19 bases between them. The CDR3 loop is CASSPDRGTREQYF. CDR3 nucleotides: TGTGCCAGCTCTCCCGACAGGGGGACTAGGGAGCAGTACTTC.

The chain couples TRBV7-2 to TRBJ1-2, with unresolved D. Germline V CDR1 and CDR2: SGHTA, FQGNSA. The CDR3 is 15 residues long. V dropped 5 bases and J dropped 4 bases, with 17 bases sitting between them. This chain's CDR3 is CASSPREAASYGYTF. As DNA, the CDR3 is TGTGCCAGCAGCCCCCGTGAAGCGGCGTCCTATGGCTACACCTTC.

The J gene is TRBJ1-2, the V gene TRBV28; D may be TRBD1 (5 bases). CDR1 is MDHEN, CDR2 SYDVKM, per germline. V was shortened by 3 bases and J by 4 bases, with 6 bases between the two germline ends. The CDR3 is made up of 12 amino acids. The CDR3 loop is CASSLGGYGYTF. The CDR3 DNA reads TGTGCCAGCAGTTTGGGGGGCTATGGCTACACCTTC.

This clone was recorded once. The chain joins TRBV30 to TRBJ2-1; TRBD2 matches 11 bases. The length of the CDR3 is 14 residues. Trimming removed 7 bases from V and 3 bases from J; junction bases left unmatched: 5. Germline V gene sequence: CDR1 GTSNPN, CDR2 SVGIG (reference sequence). CDR3 coding DNA: TGTGCCTCCGTCGGGACTAGCGGCTACAATGAGCAGTTCTTC. It yields the protein CASVGTSGYNEQFF.

As concerns this clone: Other nucleotide sequences from this sample produce the same CDR3. In nucleotides, the CDR3 is TGTGCCAGCAGGAGCTTACAGGGAGAAGAGACCCAGTACTTC. This translates into CASRSLQGEETQYF. The genes are TRBV27 and TRBJ2-5; TRBD1 might be the D (6 bases). The V end lost 6 bases, the J end lost 3 bases, and 14 bases lay between the germline ends. Per the germline V gene, CDR1 is MNHEY and CDR2 is SMNVEV (reference sequence). The CDR3 runs to 14 residues.

The gene calls are TRBV27 and TRBJ2-7; tentative D call: TRBD2 (6 bases). With 3 bases removed from V and 6 bases from J, the gap between germline ends came to 15 bases. CDR1 MNHEY and CDR2 SMNVEV come from the germline V gene (reference sequence). CDR3 length: 14 amino acids. In DNA form, the CDR3 reads TGTGCCAGCAGTTTTGGAGGGACCCTAGGCGAGCAGTACTTC. Amino acid sequence: CASSFGGTLGEQYF.

The V gene is TRBV9, the J gene TRBJ1-2; TRBD1 agrees at 7 bases. CDR1 is SGDLS and CDR2 is YYNGEE in the germline V gene. The CDR3 extends over 12 amino acids. The trim removed 3 bases at V and 6 bases at J, leaving 2 bases unmatched. Here the CDR3 DNA reads TGTGCCAGCAGCGGGGGACAGAATGGCTACACCTTC. Encoded protein: CASSGGQNGYTF.